The sequence of this TCR beta chain was determined in a study of T cell changes during pregnancy in multiple sclerosis. This table comes from immunoSEQ multiplex PCR, and its TCRdb copy is limited to in-frame clones, with some not included. This table has tens of thousands of clones, 89% appearing once. This receptor was identified in a female donor with multiple sclerosis, enrolled in a pregnancy study. This material consisted of CD4+ T cells from peripheral blood mononuclear cells, taken in the first trimester of pregnancy.

The chain's CDR3 is CASESTGLAGARQYF. The CDR3 nucleotides read TGTGCCAGTGAGTCTACCGGGCTAGCGGGAGCTCGGCAGTACTTC. The V and J genes are TRBV19 and TRBJ2-7; 10 bases match TRBD2. V lost 8 bases to trimming and J lost 9 bases; unmatched junction nucleotides: 16. CDR1 and CDR2 from the germline V gene are LNHDA and SQIVND (reference sequence). The CDR3 length is 15 residues.